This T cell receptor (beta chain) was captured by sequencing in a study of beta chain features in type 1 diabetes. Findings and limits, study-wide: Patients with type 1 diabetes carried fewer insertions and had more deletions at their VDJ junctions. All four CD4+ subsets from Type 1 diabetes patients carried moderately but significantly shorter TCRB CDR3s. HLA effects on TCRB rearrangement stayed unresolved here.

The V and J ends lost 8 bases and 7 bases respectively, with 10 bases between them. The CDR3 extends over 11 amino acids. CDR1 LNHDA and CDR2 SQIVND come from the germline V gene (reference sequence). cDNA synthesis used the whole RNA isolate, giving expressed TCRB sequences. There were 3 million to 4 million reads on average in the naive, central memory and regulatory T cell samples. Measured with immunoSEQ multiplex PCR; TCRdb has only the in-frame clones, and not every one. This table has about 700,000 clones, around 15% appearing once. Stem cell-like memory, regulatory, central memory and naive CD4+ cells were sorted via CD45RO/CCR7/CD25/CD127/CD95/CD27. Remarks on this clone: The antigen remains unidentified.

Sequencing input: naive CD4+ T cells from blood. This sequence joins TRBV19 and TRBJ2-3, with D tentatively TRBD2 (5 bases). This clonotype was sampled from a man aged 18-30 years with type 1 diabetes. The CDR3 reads CASYGLYTQYF. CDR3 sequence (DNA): TGTGCCAGTTATGGACTGTATACGCAGTATTTT.